This TCR beta chain was captured in a study of Ad26.COV2.S vaccination and SARS-CoV-2 variants. Germline CDR1 and CDR2: DFQATT and SNEGSKA (reference sequence). Trimming took off 3 bases at V and 7 bases at J, with 15 bases between the two ends. The CDR3 loop spans 13 amino acids. The study's findings and limits: Possible underestimation of total T cell responses by the TCR breadth and depth analyses was noted.

Sample treatment: roughly 18 received Ad26.COV2.S at low or high dose, single or two shots; about 5 received placebo; per-sample allocation not given. Specimen acquisition occurred on day 63 following the initial vaccine or placebo injection. Measured with immunoSEQ multiplex PCR; TCRdb has only the in-frame clones, and not every one. The data hold about half a million clones, with 89% observed a single time. Regarding this clone: The antigen is unknown.

This specimen consisted of peripheral blood, obtained in a trial of Ad26.COV2.S vaccine versus placebo. This chain uses TRBV20-1 with TRBJ1-2; D is uncertain. The receptor was derived from a person aged 18-65 years who received the Ad26.COV2.S COVID-19 vaccine or a placebo. CDR3 bases: TGCAGTGCTAGTTACCGAGCAGGCTCTGGCTACACCTTC. Its translation: CSASYRAGSGYTF.